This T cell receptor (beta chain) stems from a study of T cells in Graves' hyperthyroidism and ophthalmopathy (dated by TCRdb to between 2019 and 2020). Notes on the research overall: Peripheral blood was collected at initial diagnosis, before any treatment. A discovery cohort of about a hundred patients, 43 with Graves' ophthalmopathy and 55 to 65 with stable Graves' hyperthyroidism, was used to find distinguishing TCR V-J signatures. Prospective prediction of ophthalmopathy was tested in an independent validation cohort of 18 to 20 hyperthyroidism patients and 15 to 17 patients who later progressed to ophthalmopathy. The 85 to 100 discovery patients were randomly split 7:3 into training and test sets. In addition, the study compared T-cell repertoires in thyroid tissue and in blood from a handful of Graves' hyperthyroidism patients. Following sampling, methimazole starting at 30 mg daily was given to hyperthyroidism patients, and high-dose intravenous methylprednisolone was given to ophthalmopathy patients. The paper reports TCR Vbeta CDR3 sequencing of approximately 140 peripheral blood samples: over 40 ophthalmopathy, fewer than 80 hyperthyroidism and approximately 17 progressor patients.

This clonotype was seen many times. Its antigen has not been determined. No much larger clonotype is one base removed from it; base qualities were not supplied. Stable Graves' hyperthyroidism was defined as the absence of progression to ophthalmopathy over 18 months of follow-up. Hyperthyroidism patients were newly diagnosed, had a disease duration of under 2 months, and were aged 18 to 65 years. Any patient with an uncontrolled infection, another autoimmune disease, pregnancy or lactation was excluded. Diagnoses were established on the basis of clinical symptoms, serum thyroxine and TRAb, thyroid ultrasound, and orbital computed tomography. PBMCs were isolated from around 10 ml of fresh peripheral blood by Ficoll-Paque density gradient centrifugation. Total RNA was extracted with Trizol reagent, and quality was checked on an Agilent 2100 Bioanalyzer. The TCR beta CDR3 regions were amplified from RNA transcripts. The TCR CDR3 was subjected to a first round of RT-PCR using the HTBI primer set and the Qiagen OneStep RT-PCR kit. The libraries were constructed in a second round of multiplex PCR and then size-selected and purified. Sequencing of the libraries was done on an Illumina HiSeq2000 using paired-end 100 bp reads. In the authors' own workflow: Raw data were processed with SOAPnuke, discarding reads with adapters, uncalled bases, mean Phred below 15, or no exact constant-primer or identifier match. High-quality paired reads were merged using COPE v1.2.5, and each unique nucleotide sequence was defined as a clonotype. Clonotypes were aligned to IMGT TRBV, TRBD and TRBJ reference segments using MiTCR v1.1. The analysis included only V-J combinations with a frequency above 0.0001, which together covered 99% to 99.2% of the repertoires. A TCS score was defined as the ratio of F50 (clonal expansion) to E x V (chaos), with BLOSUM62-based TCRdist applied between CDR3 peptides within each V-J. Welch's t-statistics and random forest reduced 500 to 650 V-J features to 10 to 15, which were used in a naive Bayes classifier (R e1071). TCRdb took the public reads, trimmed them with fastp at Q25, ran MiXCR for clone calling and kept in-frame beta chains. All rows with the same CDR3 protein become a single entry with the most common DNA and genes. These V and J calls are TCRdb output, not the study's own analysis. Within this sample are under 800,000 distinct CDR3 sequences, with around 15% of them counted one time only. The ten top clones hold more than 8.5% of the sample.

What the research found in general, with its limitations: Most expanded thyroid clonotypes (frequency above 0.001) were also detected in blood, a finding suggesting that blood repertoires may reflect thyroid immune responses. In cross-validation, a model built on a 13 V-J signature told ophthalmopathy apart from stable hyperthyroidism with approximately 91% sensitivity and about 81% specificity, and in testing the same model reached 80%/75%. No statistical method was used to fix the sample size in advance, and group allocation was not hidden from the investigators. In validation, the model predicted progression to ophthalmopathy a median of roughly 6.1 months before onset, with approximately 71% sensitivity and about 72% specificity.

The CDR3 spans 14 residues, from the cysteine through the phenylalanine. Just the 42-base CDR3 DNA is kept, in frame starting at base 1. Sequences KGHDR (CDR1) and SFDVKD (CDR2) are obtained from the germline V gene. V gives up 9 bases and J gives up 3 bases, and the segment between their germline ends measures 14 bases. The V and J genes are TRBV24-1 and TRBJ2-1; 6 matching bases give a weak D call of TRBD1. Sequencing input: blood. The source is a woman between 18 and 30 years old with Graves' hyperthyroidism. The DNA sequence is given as TGTGCCACCGCACAGGGAAGATACTACAATGAGCAGTTCTTC. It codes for CATAQGRYYNEQFF.